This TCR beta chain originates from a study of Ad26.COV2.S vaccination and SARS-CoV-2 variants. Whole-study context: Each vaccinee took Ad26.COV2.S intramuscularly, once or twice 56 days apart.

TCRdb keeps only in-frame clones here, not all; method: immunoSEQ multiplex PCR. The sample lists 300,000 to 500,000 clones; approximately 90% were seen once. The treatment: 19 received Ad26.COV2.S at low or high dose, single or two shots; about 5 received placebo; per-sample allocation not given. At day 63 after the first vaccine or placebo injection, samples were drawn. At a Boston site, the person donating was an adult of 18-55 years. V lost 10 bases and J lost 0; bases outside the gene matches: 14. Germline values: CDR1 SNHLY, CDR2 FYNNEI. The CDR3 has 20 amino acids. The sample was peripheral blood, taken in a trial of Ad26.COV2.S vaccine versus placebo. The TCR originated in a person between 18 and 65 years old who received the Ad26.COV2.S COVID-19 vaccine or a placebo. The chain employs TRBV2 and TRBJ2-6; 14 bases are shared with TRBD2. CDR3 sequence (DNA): TGTGCCATCACGACCTGGACTAGCGGGGGGCTGAACTCTGGGGCCAACGTCCTGACTTTC. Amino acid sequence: CAITTWTSGGLNSGANVLTF. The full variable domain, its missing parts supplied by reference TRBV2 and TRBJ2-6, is EPEVTQTPSHQVTQMGQEVILRCVPISNHLYFYWYRQILGQKVEFLVSFYNNEISEKSEIFDDQFSVERPDGSNFTLKIRSTKLEDSAMYFCAITTWTSGGLNSGANVLTFGAGSRLTVL.